This T cell receptor beta chain was recorded in a study of blood T cell repertoires in COVID-19. The table came from immunoSEQ multiplex PCR; TCRdb's copy has only in-frame clones and leaves some out. This sample has 350,000 to 400,000 clones, with 88% found just once. The cohort comprised adults aged 18 to 89 years residing in around 25 US areas. Trimming took off 7 bases at V and 4 bases at J, with 24 bases between the two ends. Germline V gene sequence: CDR1 LNHDA, CDR2 SQIVND (reference sequence). The length of the CDR3 is 17 residues. The chain couples TRBV19 to TRBJ2-3; maybe TRBD1 (5 bases). The receptor was isolated from a woman aged 25 to 39 with acute COVID-19. Sequences were obtained from PBMCs or T cells enriched from blood (not recorded which). This CDR3 reads CASNSLNPGMISDTQYF. The CDR3 region has the DNA TGTGCCAGTAATAGTTTAAATCCAGGGATGATCTCAGATACGCAGTATTTT.